The 17 T cell receptor beta chains below come from one sample, sequenced in a study of early T cells in non-severe SARS-CoV-2 infection. TCRdb re-called the 5' RACE reads through MiXCR, storing one row per CDR3 protein. The data show just over 70,000 distinct CDR3 sequences, approximately 12% seen once. Sequencing used whole blood. These TCRs come from an adult who was a healthcare worker with PCR-confirmed SARS-CoV-2 infection or an uninfected control (not recorded which).

This clonotype occurred many times. The chain joins TRBV13 to TRBJ2-2; TRBD2 aligns across 9 bases. V shed 3 bases, J shed 3 bases, and the junction held 5 bases outside the gene matches. The CDR3 sequence is 16 residues long. Germline assignment: CDR1 PRHDT and CDR2 FYEKMQ (reference sequence). CDR3 residues: CASSFRLAGHTGELFF. CDR3 DNA sequence: TGTGCCAGCAGCTTTCGGCTAGCGGGACACACCGGGGAGCTGTTTTTT. Combining the CDR3 with reference TRBV13 and TRBJ2-2 gives the whole variable domain AAGVIQSPRHLIKEKRETATLKCYPIPRHDTVYWYQQGPGQDPQFLISFYEKMQSDKGSIPDRFSAQQFSDYHSELNMSSLELGDSALYFCASSFRLAGHTGELFFGEGSRLTVL.

This clonotype occurred once. This sequence may be a read error, since a much larger clone differs from it by one base. The chain carries TRBV18 and TRBJ1-5; TRBD1 is a possible D gene (5 bases). Looked up from germline, CDR1 is KGHSH and CDR2 is LQKENI. The CDR3 length is 14 residues. The CDR3 coding sequence is TGTGCCAGCTCAGCCGGGACGGGTGAACGGCCCCGGCATTTT. Translation gives CASSAGTGERPRHF. Full variable domain (outside the CDR3, taken from reference TRBV18 and TRBJ1-5): NAGVMQNPRHLVRRRGQEARLRCSPMKGHSHVYWYRQLPEEGLKFMVYLQKENIIDESGMPKERFSAEFPKEGPSILRIQQVVRGDSAAYFCASSAGTGERPRHFGDGTRLSIL.

This clonotype was detected only a few times. CDR3 amino acids: CASSLGNNEQFF. CDR3 coding DNA: TGTGCCAGCAGCCTGGGGAACAATGAGCAGTTCTTC. This chain uses TRBV11-2 with TRBJ2-1; D remains unclear. Trimming took off 5 bases at V and 5 bases at J, with 7 bases between the two ends. There are 12 residues in the CDR3. Germline V gives CDR1 SGHAT, CDR2 FQNNGV.

This clonotype came up many times. The CDR3 nucleotides are TGTGCCAGCAGCTTTGGACCGCCCGGGACCTCGCGGGGAAACATTCAGTACTTC. It translates to CASSFGPPGTSRGNIQYF. The rearrangement links TRBV11-2 to TRBJ2-4; tentatively, D is TRBD2 (6 bases). Germline assignment: CDR1 SGHAT and CDR2 FQNNGV. With 3 bases removed from V and 6 bases from J, the gap between germline ends came to 24 bases. The CDR3 is 18 amino acids.

This clonotype was picked up a small number of times. The chain's CDR3 is CASSQGLAGADTQYF. The CDR3, as DNA: TGTGCCAGCAGCCAGGGACTAGCGGGAGCAGATACGCAGTATTTT. The chain uses TRBV28 and TRBJ2-3; 14 bases line up with TRBD2. The CDR3 totals 15 residues. J was trimmed by 4 bases and V by 6 bases; bases with no gene match: 3. Germline CDR1 and CDR2: MDHEN and SYDVKM.

This clonotype occurred many times. The chain is built from TRBV4-3 and TRBJ2-2; D remains unclear. The CDR3 extends over 13 amino acids. The germline gives CDR1 LGHNA, CDR2 YSLEER. The V end lost 0 bases, the J end lost 8 bases, and 7 bases lay between the germline ends. Here the CDR3 reads CASSQDGRGELFF. CDR3 nucleotides: TGCGCCAGCAGCCAAGATGGTAGGGGGGAGCTGTTTTTT.

At least ten counts were recorded for this clonotype. This chain links TRBV6-2 or TRBV6-3 with TRBJ1-5, with a possible D match to TRBD1 (6 bases). CDR3 length equals 14 residues. Germline assignment: CDR1 MNHEY and CDR2 SVGEGT. V was clipped by 2 bases and J by 8 bases, with 13 bases between them. The DNA for the CDR3 is TGTGCCAGCAGTTACGGGGGGCCGGCAAAGCCCCAGCATTTT. It specifies CASSYGGPAKPQHF.

This clonotype was observed a few times. The chain has TRBV28 and TRBJ2-3; 8 positions match TRBD2. Germline V gene data show CDR1 as MDHEN and CDR2 as SYDVKM. The CDR3 covers 15 residues. The trim removed 6 bases at V and 2 bases at J, leaving 7 bases unmatched. CDR3 DNA: TGTGCCAGCAGGGACGTCGGGAGGGCCACAGATACGCAGTATTTT. As protein: CASRDVGRATDTQYF. The full variable domain, with the rest looked up from reference TRBV28 and TRBJ2-3, is DVKVTQSSRYLVKRTGEKVFLECVQDMDHENMFWYRQDPGLGLRLIYFSYDVKMKEKGDIPEGYSVSREKKERFSLILESASTNQTSMYLCASRDVGRATDTQYFGPGTRLTVL.

At least ten counts were recorded for this clonotype. The genes are TRBV20-1 and TRBJ2-5; tentatively, D is TRBD2 (6 bases). CDR3 length: 15 amino acids. With 0 bases removed from V and 4 bases from J, the gap between germline ends came to 15 bases. In germline, CDR1 is DFQATT, CDR2 SNEGSKA (reference sequence). CDR3 DNA sequence: TGCAGTGCTAGAGATCCCCGGAGGGTCCGAGAGACCCAGTACTTC. Protein product: CSARDPRRVRETQYF.

In its sample, this clonotype was seen many times. The genes are TRBV5-6 and TRBJ2-7; TRBD1 agrees at 7 bases. Germline values: CDR1 SGHDT, CDR2 YYEEEE. The CDR3 has 14 residues. Trimming cost V 0 bases and J 6 bases; bases outside gene matches: 6. The CDR3, as DNA: TGTGCCAGCAGCTTGGGACAGGGTAGGTCCGAGCAGTACTTC. Translation: CASSLGQGRSEQYF.

This clonotype was counted at least ten times. The chain recombines TRBV12-3 or TRBV12-4 with TRBJ1-1; D gene unclear. The CDR3 has 13 amino acids. The germline V and J ends were trimmed by 10 bases and 0 bases, with 12 bases remaining between them. This chain's CDR3 is CATRSPMNTEAFF. The DNA of the CDR3 is TGTGCCACCAGGTCCCCAATGAACACTGAAGCTTTCTTT.

This clonotype was recorded many times. The J gene is TRBJ2-5, the V gene TRBV11-2, with D unclear. The germline gives CDR1 SGHAT, CDR2 FQNNGV. The CDR3 spans 15 residues. V was trimmed by 2 bases and J by 5 bases, leaving 15 bases between them. The DNA of the CDR3 is TGTGCCAGCAGCTTATTCCCATTAAACGCGGAGACCCAGTACTTC. Translated: CASSLFPLNAETQYF.

In this sample, this clonotype turned up many times. The chain couples TRBV20-1 to TRBJ2-1; the match to TRBD2 covers 13 bases. This CDR3 is built from 17 residues. Germline-derived CDR1 and CDR2 are DFQATT and SNEGSKA (reference sequence). Trimming removed 5 bases from V and 5 bases from J; junction bases left unmatched: 12. The CDR3 protein is CSAPTSGGLRGNNEQFF. As DNA, the CDR3 is TGCAGTGCTCCGACTAGCGGGGGGCTCCGCGGTAACAATGAGCAGTTCTTC.

This clonotype was counted ten times or more. CDR3 loop: CSARDPGSYNEQFF. The CDR3 region has the DNA TGCAGTGCTAGAGATCCGGGGAGCTACAATGAGCAGTTCTTC. V and J are TRBV20-1 and TRBJ2-1, with D tentatively TRBD2 (5 bases). Germline assignment: CDR1 DFQATT and CDR2 SNEGSKA (reference sequence). The CDR3 has 14 residues. V was clipped by 0 bases and J by 3 bases, with 9 bases between them.

At least ten counts were recorded for this clonotype. The chain combines TRBV2 with TRBJ1-2; the match to TRBD1 covers 9 bases. V shed 6 bases and J 0 bases; nucleotides not matched to a gene: 5. There are 15 residues in the CDR3. In germline, CDR1 is SNHLY, CDR2 FYNNEI. The CDR3 loop is CASSVGQGANYGYTF. The DNA for the CDR3 is TGTGCCAGCAGCGTGGGACAGGGAGCTAACTATGGCTACACCTTC.

The chain couples TRBV20-1 to TRBJ1-2, with TRBD1 matching 8 bases. CDR3 size: 14 residues. V lost 6 bases to trimming and J lost 3 bases; unmatched junction nucleotides: 9. CDR1 DFQATT and CDR2 SNEGSKA come from the germline V gene (reference sequence). The CDR3 bases are TGCAGTGCCAACGGACAGGGCGGGGACTATGGCTACACCTTC. This sequence encodes CSANGQGGDYGYTF.

This clonotype appeared many times. J is TRBJ1-5 and V is TRBV19; tentative D call: TRBD1 (5 bases). The V end was cut by 7 bases, the J end by 2 bases, with 18 bases between. The CDR3 loop spans 16 amino acids. Germline-derived CDR1 and CDR2 are LNHDA and SQIVND (reference sequence). The CDR3 protein is CASTPPGRRGNQPQHF. Here the CDR3 DNA reads TGTGCCAGTACCCCCCCAGGGAGAAGGGGCAATCAGCCCCAGCATTTT.